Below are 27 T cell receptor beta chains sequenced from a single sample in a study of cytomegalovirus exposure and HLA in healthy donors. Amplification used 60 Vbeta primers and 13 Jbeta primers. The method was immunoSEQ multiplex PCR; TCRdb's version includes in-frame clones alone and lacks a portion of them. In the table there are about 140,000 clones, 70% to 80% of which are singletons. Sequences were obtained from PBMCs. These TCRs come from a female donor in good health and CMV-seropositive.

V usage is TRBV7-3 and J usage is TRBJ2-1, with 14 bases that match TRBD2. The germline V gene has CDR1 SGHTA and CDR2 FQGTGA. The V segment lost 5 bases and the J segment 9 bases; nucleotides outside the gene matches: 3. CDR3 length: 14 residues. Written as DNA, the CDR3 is TGTGCCAGCAGCCTTGGACTAGCGGGGGGTGAGCAGTTCTTC. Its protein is CASSLGLAGGEQFF. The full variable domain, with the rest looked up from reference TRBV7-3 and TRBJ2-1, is GAGVSQTPSNKVTEKGKYVELRCDPISGHTALYWYRQSLGQGPEFLIYFQGTGAADDSGLPNDRFFAVRPEGSVSTLKIQRTERGDSAVYLCASSLGLAGGEQFFGPGTRLTVL.

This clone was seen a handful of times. CDR3 protein: CASSLEHTGGETQYF. For the CDR3, the DNA is TGCGCCAGCAGCTTGGAACATACAGGGGGAGAGACCCAGTACTTC. V and J are TRBV5-1 and TRBJ2-5; 8 bases line up with TRBD1. CDR1 is SGHRS and CDR2 is YFSETQ in the germline V gene. V shed 0 bases, J shed 4 bases, and the junction held 5 bases outside the gene matches. The CDR3 contains 15 residues.

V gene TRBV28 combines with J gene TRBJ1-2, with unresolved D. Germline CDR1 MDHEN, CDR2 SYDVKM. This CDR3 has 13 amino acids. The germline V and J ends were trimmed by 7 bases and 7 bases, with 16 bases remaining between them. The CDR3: CASTIPSGGGYTF. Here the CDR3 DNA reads TGTGCCAGCACCATTCCATCGGGAGGTGGCTACACCTTC.

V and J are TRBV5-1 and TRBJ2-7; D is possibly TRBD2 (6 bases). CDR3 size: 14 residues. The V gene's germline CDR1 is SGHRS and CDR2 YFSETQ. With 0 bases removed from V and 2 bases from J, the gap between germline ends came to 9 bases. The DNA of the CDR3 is TGCGCCAGCAGCTTGGCGGGGGTCACCTACGAGCAGTACTTC. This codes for CASSLAGVTYEQYF.

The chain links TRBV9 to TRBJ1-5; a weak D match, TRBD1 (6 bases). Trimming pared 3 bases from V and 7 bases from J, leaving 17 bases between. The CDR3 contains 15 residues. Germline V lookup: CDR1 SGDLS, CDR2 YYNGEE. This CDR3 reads CASSANLDSYQPQHF. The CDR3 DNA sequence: TGTGCCAGCAGCGCAAACTTGGACAGTTACCAGCCCCAGCATTTT.

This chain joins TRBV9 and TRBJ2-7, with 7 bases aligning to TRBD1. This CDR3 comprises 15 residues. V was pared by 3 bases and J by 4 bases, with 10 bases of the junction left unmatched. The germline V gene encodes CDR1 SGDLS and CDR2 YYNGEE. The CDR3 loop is CASSGRDSFPYEQYF. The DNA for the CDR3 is TGTGCCAGCAGCGGCCGGGACAGCTTCCCTTACGAGCAGTACTTC. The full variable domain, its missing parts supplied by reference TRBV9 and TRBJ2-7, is DSGVTQTPKHLITATGQRVTLRCSPRSGDLSVYWYQQSLDQGLQFLIQYYNGEERAKGNILERFSAQQFPDLHSELNLSSLELGDSALYFCASSGRDSFPYEQYFGPGTRLTVT.

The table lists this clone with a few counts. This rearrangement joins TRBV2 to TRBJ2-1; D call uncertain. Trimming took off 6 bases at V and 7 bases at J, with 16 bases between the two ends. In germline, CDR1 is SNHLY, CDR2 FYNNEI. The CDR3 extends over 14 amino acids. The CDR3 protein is CASSQLSSRNEQFF. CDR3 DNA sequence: TGTGCCAGCAGCCAACTAAGTTCGCGGAATGAGCAGTTCTTC.

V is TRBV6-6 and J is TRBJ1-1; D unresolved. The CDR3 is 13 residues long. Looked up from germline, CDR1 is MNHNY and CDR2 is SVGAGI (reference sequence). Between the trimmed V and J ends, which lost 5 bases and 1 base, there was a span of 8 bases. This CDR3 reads CASSPNQNTEAFF. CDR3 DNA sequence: TGTGCCAGCAGTCCAAATCAGAACACTGAAGCTTTCTTT.

This chain's CDR3 is CASSLSAQEYGGYTF. The CDR3 DNA follows: TGCGCCAGCAGCTTAAGCGCACAGGAGTATGGTGGCTACACCTTC. The chain recombines TRBV5-1 with TRBJ1-2; possibly TRBD1 for D (5 bases). Per germline, CDR1 SGHRS and CDR2 YFSETQ. V was shortened by 2 bases and J by 7 bases, with 18 bases between the two germline ends. This CDR3 has 15 residues.

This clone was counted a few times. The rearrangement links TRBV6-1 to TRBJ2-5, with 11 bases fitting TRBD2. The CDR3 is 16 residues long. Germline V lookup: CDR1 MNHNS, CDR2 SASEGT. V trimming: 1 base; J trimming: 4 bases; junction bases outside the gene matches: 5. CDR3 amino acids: CASSEEIAGGLETQYF. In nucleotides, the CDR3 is TGTGCCAGCAGTGAAGAGATAGCGGGAGGGTTAGAGACCCAGTACTTC.

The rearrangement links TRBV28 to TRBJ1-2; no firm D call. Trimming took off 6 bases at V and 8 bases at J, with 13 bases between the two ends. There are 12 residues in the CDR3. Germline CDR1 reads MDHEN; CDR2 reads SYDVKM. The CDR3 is CASRRGPRGYTF. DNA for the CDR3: TGTGCCAGCAGACGCGGGCCGAGGGGCTACACCTTC.

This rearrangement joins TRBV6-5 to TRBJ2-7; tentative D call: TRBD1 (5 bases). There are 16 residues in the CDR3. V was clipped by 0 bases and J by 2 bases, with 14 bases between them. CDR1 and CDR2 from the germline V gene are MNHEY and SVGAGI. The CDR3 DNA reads TGTGCCAGCAGTTACTCCGCAGGGTCTGTCCCCTACGAGCAGTACTTC. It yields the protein CASSYSAGSVPYEQYF.

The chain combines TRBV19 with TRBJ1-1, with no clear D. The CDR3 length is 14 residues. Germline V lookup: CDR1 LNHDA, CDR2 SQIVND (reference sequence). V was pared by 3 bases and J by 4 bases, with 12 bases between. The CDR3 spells CASSMEGFSTEAFF. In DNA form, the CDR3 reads TGTGCCAGTAGTATGGAGGGCTTTAGCACTGAAGCTTTCTTT.

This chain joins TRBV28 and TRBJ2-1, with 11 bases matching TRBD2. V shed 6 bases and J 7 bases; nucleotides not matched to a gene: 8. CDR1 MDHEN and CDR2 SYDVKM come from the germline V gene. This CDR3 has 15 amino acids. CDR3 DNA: TGTGCCAGCAGCCTAGCGGGAGGTCGAATGAATGAGCAGTTCTTC. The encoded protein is CASSLAGGRMNEQFF.

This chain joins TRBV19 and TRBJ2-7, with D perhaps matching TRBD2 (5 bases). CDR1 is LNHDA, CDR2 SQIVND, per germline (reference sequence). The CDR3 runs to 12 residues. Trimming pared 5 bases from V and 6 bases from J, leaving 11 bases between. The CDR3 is CASSQLGREQYF. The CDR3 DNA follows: TGTGCCAGTAGTCAACTAGGTCGCGAGCAGTACTTC.

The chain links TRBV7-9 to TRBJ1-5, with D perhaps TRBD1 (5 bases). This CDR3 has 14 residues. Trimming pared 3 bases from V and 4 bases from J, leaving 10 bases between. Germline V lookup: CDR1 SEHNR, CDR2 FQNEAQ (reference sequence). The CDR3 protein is CASSFAGLNQPQHF. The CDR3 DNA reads TGTGCCAGCAGCTTCGCGGGGCTAAATCAGCCCCAGCATTTT.

CDR3 residues: CASVRTSGSSEQFF. The DNA of the CDR3 is TGTGCCAGCGTACGGACTAGCGGGAGTAGTGAGCAGTTCTTC. The V call is TRBV2, the J call TRBJ2-1; TRBD2 matches 13 bases. V was clipped by 8 bases and J by 9 bases; unmatched bases: 7. Germline V lookup: CDR1 SNHLY, CDR2 FYNNEI. The CDR3 extends over 14 amino acids.

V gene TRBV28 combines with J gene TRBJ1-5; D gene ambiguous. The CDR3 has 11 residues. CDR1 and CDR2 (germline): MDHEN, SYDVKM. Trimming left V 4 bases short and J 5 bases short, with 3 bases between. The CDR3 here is CASSSDQPQHF. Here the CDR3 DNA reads TGTGCCAGCAGTTCGGATCAGCCCCAGCATTTT.

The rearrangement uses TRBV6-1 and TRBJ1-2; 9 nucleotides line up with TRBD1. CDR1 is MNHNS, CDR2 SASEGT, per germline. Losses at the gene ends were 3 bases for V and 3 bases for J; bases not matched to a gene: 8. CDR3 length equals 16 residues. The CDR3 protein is CASSDTLRTGDYGYTF. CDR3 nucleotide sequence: TGTGCCAGCAGTGACACCCTAAGGACAGGGGACTATGGCTACACCTTC.

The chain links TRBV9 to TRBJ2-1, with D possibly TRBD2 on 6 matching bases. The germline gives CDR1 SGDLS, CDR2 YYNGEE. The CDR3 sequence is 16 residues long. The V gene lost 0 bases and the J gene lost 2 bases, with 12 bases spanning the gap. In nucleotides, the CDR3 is TGTGCCAGCAGCGTAGTGCCCGGACTAACCTACAATGAGCAGTTCTTC. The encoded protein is CASSVVPGLTYNEQFF.

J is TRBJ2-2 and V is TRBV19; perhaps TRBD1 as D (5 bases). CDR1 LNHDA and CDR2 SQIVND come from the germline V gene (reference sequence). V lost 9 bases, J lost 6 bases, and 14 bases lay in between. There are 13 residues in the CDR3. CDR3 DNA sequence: TGTGCCAGCCGACAGTCACCCGCCGGGGAGCTGTTTTTT. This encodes CASRQSPAGELFF.

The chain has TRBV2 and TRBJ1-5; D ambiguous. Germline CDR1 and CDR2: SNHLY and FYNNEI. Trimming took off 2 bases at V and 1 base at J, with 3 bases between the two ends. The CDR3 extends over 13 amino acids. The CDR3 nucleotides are TGTGCCAGCAGTGAATCAAGCAATCAGCCCCAGCATTTT. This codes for CASSESSNQPQHF.

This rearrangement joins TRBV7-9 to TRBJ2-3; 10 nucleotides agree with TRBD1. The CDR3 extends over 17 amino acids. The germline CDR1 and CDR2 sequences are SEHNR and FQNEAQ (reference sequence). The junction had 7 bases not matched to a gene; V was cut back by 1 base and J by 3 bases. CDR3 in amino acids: CASSLDRTGGPTDTQYF. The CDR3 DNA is TGTGCCAGCAGCTTAGACAGGACAGGGGGGCCAACAGATACGCAGTATTTT.

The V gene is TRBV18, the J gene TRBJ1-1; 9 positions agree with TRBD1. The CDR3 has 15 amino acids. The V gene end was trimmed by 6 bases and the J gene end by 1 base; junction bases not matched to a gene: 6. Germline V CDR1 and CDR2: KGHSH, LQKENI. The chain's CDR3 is CASSLQGAQNTEAFF. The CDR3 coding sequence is TGTGCCAGCTCGTTACAGGGGGCGCAGAACACTGAAGCTTTCTTT.

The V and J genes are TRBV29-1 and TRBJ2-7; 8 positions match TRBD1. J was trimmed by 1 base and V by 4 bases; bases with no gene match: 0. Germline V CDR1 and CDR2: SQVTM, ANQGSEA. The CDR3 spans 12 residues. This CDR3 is CSVGTGSYEQYF. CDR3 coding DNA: TGCAGCGTTGGGACAGGGTCCTACGAGCAGTACTTC.

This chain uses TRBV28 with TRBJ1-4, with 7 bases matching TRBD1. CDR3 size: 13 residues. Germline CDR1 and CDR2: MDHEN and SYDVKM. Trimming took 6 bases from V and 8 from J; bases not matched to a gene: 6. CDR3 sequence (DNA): TGTGCCAGCAGGGTGACAGGGCAAGAAAAACTGTTTTTT. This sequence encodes CASRVTGQEKLFF.

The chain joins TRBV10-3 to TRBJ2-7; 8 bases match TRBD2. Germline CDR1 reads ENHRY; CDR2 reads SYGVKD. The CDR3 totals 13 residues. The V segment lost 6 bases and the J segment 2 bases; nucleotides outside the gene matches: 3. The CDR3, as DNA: TGTGCCATCAGCCAGACTAGCGCCTACGAGCAGTACTTC. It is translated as CAISQTSAYEQYF.